This TCR beta chain was identified in a study of blood T cell repertoires in COVID-19. Whole-study context: COVID-19 samples collected from the United States, Italy and Spain covered acute and convalescent phases. PBMCs, B-cell-depleted T cells, or T cells were the source of the cDNA or gDNA that made up the material.

The trim removed 1 base at V and 2 bases at J, leaving 3 bases unmatched. The CDR3 runs 15 residues. Germline V CDR1 and CDR2: LGHDT, YNNKEL (reference sequence). The method was immunoSEQ multiplex PCR; TCRdb's version includes in-frame clones alone and lacks a portion of them. The sample records some 250,000 clones, 65% to 90% being singletons. Ages ranged from roughly 18 to 95 years, with residence in fewer than 25 US areas. Recovered status applied to Cohort 3 donors who had two consecutive negative PCRs. It also applied to those with clearance or with symptom resolution. The TCR originated in a man aged 18 to 29 who had recovered from COVID-19. The V gene is TRBV3-1 (or the pseudogene TRBV3-2), the J gene TRBJ2-7; 9 positions agree with TRBD2. The sequenced material came from PBMCs or T cells enriched from blood (not recorded which). The CDR3 region is CASSQASSGTYEQYF. The CDR3 DNA is TGTGCCAGCAGCCAAGCGTCTAGCGGGACCTACGAGCAGTACTTC.